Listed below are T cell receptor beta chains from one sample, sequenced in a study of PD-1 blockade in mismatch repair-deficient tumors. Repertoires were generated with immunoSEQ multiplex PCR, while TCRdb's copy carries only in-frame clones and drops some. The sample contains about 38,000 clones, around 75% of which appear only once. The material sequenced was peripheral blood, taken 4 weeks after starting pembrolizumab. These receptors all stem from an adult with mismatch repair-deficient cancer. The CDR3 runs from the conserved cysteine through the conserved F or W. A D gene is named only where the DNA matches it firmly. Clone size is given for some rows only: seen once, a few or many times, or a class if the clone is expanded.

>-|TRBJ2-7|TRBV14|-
TGTGCCAGCAGCCAAGAGTTTAGGGACCACGAGCAGTACTTC
CASSQEFRDHEQYF
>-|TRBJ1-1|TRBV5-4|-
TGTGCCAGCAGCGCGAGAACAGCTGAAGCTTTCTTT
CASSARTAEAFF
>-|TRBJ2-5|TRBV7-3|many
TGTGCCAGCAGCTTAAGCCTCCAAGAGACCCAGTACTTC
CASSLSLQETQYF
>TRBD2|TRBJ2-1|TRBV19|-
TGTGCCAGTAAGTACGCCGGACTAGGAGAGCAGTTCTTC
CASKYAGLGEQFF
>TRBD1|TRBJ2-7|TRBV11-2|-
TGTGCCAGCAGCTCACCAGGTGGGACAGTAACCTACGAGCAGTACTTC
CASSSPGGTVTYEQYF
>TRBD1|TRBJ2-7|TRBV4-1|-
TGCGCCAGCAGCCAACAGGGACAGAACTACGAGCAGTACTTC
CASSQQGQNYEQYF
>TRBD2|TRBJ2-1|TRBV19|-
TGTGCCAGTAGTAACCCACTAGCGGGAGGGAACTACAATGAGCAGTTCTTC
CASSNPLAGGNYNEQFF
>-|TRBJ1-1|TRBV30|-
TGTGCCTGTGCCGGGGCAGCCGAAGCTTTCTTT
CACAGAAEAFF
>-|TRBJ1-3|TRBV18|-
TGTGCCAGCTCACCAGACATCTCTGGAAACACCATATATTTT
CASSPDISGNTIYF
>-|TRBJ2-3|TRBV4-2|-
TGTGCCAGCAGCTCTAGGACCGCGGCTAGCACAGATACGCAGTATTTT
CASSSRTAASTDTQYF
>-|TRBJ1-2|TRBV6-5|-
TGTGCCAGCAGTTACTCGATAGGGGCTAGGGGTGGCTACACCTTC
CASSYSIGARGGYTF
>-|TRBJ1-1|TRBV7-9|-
TGTGCCAGCAGCTTAGCGCAGGTACTGAACACTGAAGCTTTCTTT
CASSLAQVLNTEAFF
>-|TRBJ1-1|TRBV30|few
TGTGCCTGGGCGTCACAGACGAACACTGAAGCTTTCTTT
CAWASQTNTEAFF
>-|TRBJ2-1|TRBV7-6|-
TGTGCCAGCAGCTTAGTGGTCGGAGTAATCAATGAGCAGTTCTTC
CASSLVVGVINEQFF
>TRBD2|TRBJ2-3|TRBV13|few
TGTGCCAGCAGCAGAGGCCGGGACTACCTATTCACAGATACGCAGTATTTT
CASSRGRDYLFTDTQYF
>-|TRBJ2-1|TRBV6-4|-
TGTGCCAGCAGTAGCGGCTCCTACAATGAGCAGTTCTTC
CASSSGSYNEQFF
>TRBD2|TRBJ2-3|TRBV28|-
TGTGCCAGCAGTTTATGGGTACCGGGACTAGGCACAGATACGCAGTATTTT
CASSLWVPGLGTDTQYF
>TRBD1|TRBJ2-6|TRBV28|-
TGTGCCAGCAGGGGAGGACAGGGCCTTTTTAGGGCCAACGTCCTGACTTTC
CASRGGQGLFRANVLTF
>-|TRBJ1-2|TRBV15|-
TGTGCCACCAGCAGAGTACAGGGTAATGGCTACACCTTC
CATSRVQGNGYTF
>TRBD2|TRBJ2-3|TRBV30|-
TGTGCCTGGAGTGGAGGGGAGGGAGATACGCAGTATTTT
CAWSGGEGDTQYF
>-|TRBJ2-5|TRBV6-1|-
TGTGCCAGCAGTGAATTCGGCAGTGGAGAGACCCAGTACTTC
CASSEFGSGETQYF
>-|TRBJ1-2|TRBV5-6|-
TGTGCCAGCAGCCTCCCAATGGGGACCCTTAGGGGCTACACCTTC
CASSLPMGTLRGYTF
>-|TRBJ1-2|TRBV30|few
TGTGCCTGGACTTTACTAGGCATCTCGGGCTACACCTTC
CAWTLLGISGYTF
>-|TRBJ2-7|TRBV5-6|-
TGTGCCAGCAGCCTGATGAACTACGAGCAGTACTTC
CASSLMNYEQYF
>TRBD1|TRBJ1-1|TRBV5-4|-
TGTGCCAGCAGCACAGGACAGGGGAACACTGAAGCTTTCTTT
CASSTGQGNTEAFF
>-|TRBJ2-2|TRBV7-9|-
TGTGCCAGCAGCTTAGTTGGGAGGAACACCGGGGAGCTGTTTTTT
CASSLVGRNTGELFF
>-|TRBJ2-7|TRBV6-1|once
TGTGCCAGCAGTGGCAGGTGGGGGGACGAGCAGTACTTC
CASSGRWGDEQYF
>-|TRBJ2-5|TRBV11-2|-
TGTGCCAGCAGCCCCGACCTCATCCAGGAGACCCAGTACTTC
CASSPDLIQETQYF
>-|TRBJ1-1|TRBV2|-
TGTGCCAGCCCTGGGAGGGACGGGACTGAAGCTTTCTTT
CASPGRDGTEAFF
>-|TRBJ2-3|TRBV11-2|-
TGTGCCAGCAGCCCCCGTTCGGCGGTGACAGATACGCAGTATTTT
CASSPRSAVTDTQYF
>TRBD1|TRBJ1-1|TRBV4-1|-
TGCGCCAGCAGCCAACCCCGGGACAGGGAAAGCACTGAAGCTTTCTTT
CASSQPRDRESTEAFF
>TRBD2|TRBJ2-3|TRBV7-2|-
TGTGCCAGCAGCTTAGACGCGGGAGGTCCCACAGATACGCAGTATTTT
CASSLDAGGPTDTQYF
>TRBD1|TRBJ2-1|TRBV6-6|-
TGTGCCAGCACCCCCCGGGACAGGACTAACAATGAGCAGTTCTTC
CASTPRDRTNNEQFF
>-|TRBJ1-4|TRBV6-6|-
TGTGCCAGCAGAACAGTAACTAATGAAAAACTGTTTTTT
CASRTVTNEKLFF
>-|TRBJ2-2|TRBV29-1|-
TGCAGCGTTGAAGGGGACTTGAACACCGGGGAGCTGTTTTTT
CSVEGDLNTGELFF
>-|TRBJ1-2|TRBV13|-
TGTGCCAGCAGCTTAATGGCGGGGGGGAACTATGGCTACACCTTC
CASSLMAGGNYGYTF
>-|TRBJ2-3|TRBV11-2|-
TGTGCCAGCAGCTTAGCCCAAATTAAGATAGCAGATACGCAGTATTTT
CASSLAQIKIADTQYF
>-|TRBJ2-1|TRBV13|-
TGTGCCAGCAGCCCAAGTCGGGAGCAGTTCTTC
CASSPSREQFF
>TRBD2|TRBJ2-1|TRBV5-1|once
TGCGCCAGCAGCTTAAATAGCGGGAGAGAGAATGAGCAGTTCTTC
CASSLNSGRENEQFF
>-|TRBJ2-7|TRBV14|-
TGTGCCAGCAGCCAAGGCTACGAGCAGTACTTC
CASSQGYEQYF
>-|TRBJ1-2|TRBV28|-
TGTGCCAGCAGTGCCTGGGTGCTGGCCGGGCGCCCCCACTACACCTTC
CASSAWVLAGRPHYTF
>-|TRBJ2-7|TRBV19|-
TGTGCCAGTAGTAGCCCTAGGGGTTACGAGCAGTACTTC
CASSSPRGYEQYF
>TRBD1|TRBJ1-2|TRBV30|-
TGTGCCTGGAGTTCTGGACAGGGAGATAACTATGGCTACACCTTC
CAWSSGQGDNYGYTF
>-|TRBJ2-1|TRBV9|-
TGTGCCAGCAACGACAATGAGCAGTTCTTC
CASNDNEQFF
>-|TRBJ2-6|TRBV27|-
TGTGCCAGCAGTTTAGCGGGACCGACCGTCTCTGGGGCCAACGTCCTGACTTTC
CASSLAGPTVSGANVLTF